This TCR beta chain comes out of a study of stem cell transplantation in POMP-related autoinflammatory disease. Across the whole study: Impaired MHC class I-dependent CD8+ differentiation was hypothesized from defective thymoproteasomes. Pre-transplant patients had naive-skewed CD4+ T cells and few CD8+ T cells. DNA chimerism showed 100% graft donor engraftment of neutrophils and platelets through one year. Study-wide results and caveats: A trend toward lower repertoire diversity and greater clonality appeared in every analyzed T-cell subset of PRAID patients.

J gave up 0 bases and V 8 bases, and 7 bases lay outside the gene matches. CDR1 GTSNPN and CDR2 SVGIG come from the germline V gene (reference sequence). This CDR3 spans 14 amino acids. About this clone itself: Antigen unknown.

TCRdb's table, derived via immunoSEQ multiplex PCR, lists solely in-frame clones and lacks some. The profile shows over 8,000 clones, 75% to 85% of them singletons. The sequencing here drew on CD4+ T cells from PBMCs, taken after stem cell transplantation. The clonotype was recovered from a human patient with POMP-related autoinflammation and immune dysregulation (PRAID). Some T cells may originate from the graft donor. The chain is built from TRBV30 and TRBJ2-1; 7 positions match TRBD2. The CDR3 is CAGGGANSYNEQFF. The CDR3 DNA is TGTGCCGGGGGAGGGGCGAACTCCTACAATGAGCAGTTCTTC.